The 24 T cell receptor beta chains below all came from one sample that was sequenced in a study of blood T cell repertoires in COVID-19. TCRdb keeps only in-frame clones here, not all; method: immunoSEQ multiplex PCR. The table records about 74,000 clones, roughly 88% of them present only once. The sequenced sample consisted of peripheral blood. The receptor source for this set is a woman older than 75 with active or convalescent COVID-19.

This sequence joins TRBV30 and TRBJ2-1; 13 bases fit TRBD2. Losses at the gene ends were 2 bases for V and 8 bases for J; bases not matched to a gene: 9. Looked up from germline, CDR1 is GTSNPN and CDR2 is SVGIG (reference sequence). The CDR3 contains 16 residues. The CDR3: CAWSLPGTSGIYEQFF. The CDR3 DNA reads as TGTGCCTGGAGTTTGCCCGGGACTAGCGGGATCTATGAGCAGTTCTTC. Based on the CDR3 plus reference TRBV30 and TRBJ2-1, the full variable domain is SQTIHQWPATLVQPVGSPLSLECTVEGTSNPNLYWYRQAAGRGLQLLFYSVGIGQISSEVPQNLSASRPQDRQFILSSKKLLLSDSGFYLCAWSLPGTSGIYEQFFGPGTRLTVL.

The chain employs TRBV14 and TRBJ2-7, with a possible D match to TRBD2 (6 bases). Trimming removed 1 base from V and 6 bases from J, with 19 bases in between. The germline CDR1 and CDR2 sequences are SGHDN and FVKESK. The CDR3 consists of 16 residues. CDR3 sequence reads: CASSQGRPRMEGEQYF. CDR3 DNA sequence: TGTGCCAGCAGCCAAGGGAGGCCGCGAATGGAGGGCGAGCAGTACTTC.

The gene calls are TRBV2 and TRBJ2-3; D may be TRBD2 (5 bases). The CDR3 is made up of 13 amino acids. The germline CDR1 and CDR2 sequences are SNHLY and FYNNEI. V was clipped by 3 bases and J by 1 base, with 5 bases between them. The CDR3 region is CASSDGGTDTQYF. CDR3 nucleotide sequence: TGTGCCAGCAGTGACGGGGGCACAGATACGCAGTATTTT. Full variable domain (missing parts from reference TRBV2 and TRBJ2-3): EPEVTQTPSHQVTQMGQEVILRCVPISNHLYFYWYRQILGQKVEFLVSFYNNEISEKSEIFDDQFSVERPDGSNFTLKIRSTKLEDSAMYFCASSDGGTDTQYFGPGTRLTVL.

The CDR3 reads CASSARDQETQYF. The CDR3 coding sequence is TGTGCCAGCAGCGCCCGGGACCAAGAGACCCAGTACTTC. The chain joins TRBV9 to TRBJ2-5; D unclear. CDR3 length: 13 amino acids. Germline V gene sequence: CDR1 SGDLS, CDR2 YYNGEE. V lost 3 bases to trimming and J lost 0 bases, with 6 bases between them.

The V gene is TRBV6-5, the J gene TRBJ2-1; TRBD2 aligns across 12 bases. Unmatched junction bases numbered 9, after V lost 6 bases and J lost 9 bases. Looked up from germline, CDR1 is MNHEY and CDR2 is SVGAGI. The CDR3 consists of 15 residues. For the CDR3, the DNA is TGTGCCAGCAGAACGACTAGCGGGAGACTTGGTGAGCAGTTCTTC. Translated, it gives CASRTTSGRLGEQFF.

The CDR3 loop reads CASSPNKFEAFF. Written as DNA, the CDR3 is TGTGCCAGCAGCCCCAACAAGTTTGAAGCTTTCTTT. The rearrangement joins TRBV7-2 to TRBJ1-1; D ambiguous. Germline-derived CDR1 and CDR2 are SGHTA and FQGNSA. The CDR3 is 12 residues long. Trimming removed 5 bases at V and 7 bases at J, with 11 bases between.

V and J are TRBV7-2 and TRBJ2-1, with 13 bases lining up with TRBD2. Losses at the gene ends were 0 bases for V and 11 bases for J; bases not matched to a gene: 1. CDR3 length: 14 residues. Per germline, CDR1 SGHTA and CDR2 FQGNSA. Here the CDR3 reads CASSLALAGGKQFF. DNA for the CDR3: TGTGCCAGCAGCTTAGCACTAGCGGGGGGGAAGCAGTTCTTC.

The chain carries TRBV9 and TRBJ1-1; D gene ambiguous. Germline V gene sequence: CDR1 SGDLS, CDR2 YYNGEE. CDR3 length equals 11 residues. Trimming took 0 bases from V and 5 from J, leaving 2 bases between them. The CDR3, as DNA: TGTGCCAGCAGCGTAGTAACTGAAGCTTTCTTT. Amino acids: CASSVVTEAFF.

The chain is built from TRBV27 and TRBJ1-6; TRBD1 might be the D (6 bases). CDR1 MNHEY and CDR2 SMNVEV come from the germline V gene (reference sequence). The CDR3 is 14 residues long. Trimming removed 2 bases at V and 7 bases at J, with 9 bases between. CDR3 region: CASSLQGQNSPLHF. The CDR3 DNA reads as TGTGCCAGCAGTTTACAGGGGCAGAATTCACCCCTCCACTTT.

This sequence joins TRBV7-9 and TRBJ2-7, with D possibly being TRBD1 (5 bases). The CDR3 runs to 15 residues. CDR1 is SEHNR and CDR2 is FQNEAQ in the germline V gene (reference sequence). The ends were cut back, 7 bases at V and 0 bases at J, with 16 bases in the middle. The chain's CDR3 is CASTAGWTPSYEQYF. The CDR3 DNA reads as TGTGCCAGCACCGCTGGCTGGACACCCTCCTACGAGCAGTACTTC.

This clone was detected a few times. The chain carries TRBV11-3 and TRBJ1-5; 9 nucleotides line up with TRBD1. The CDR3 has 17 residues. J gave up 6 bases and V 0 bases, and 9 bases lay outside the gene matches. CDR1 and CDR2 (germline): SGHNT, YENEEA. CDR3 in amino acids: CASSLDPQGAKGQPQHF. In DNA form, the CDR3 reads TGTGCCAGCAGCTTAGACCCACAGGGGGCTAAAGGTCAGCCCCAGCATTTT.

The rearrangement uses TRBV6-5 and TRBJ2-7, with D possibly TRBD1 on 5 matching bases. V was trimmed by 2 bases and J by 0 bases, leaving 8 bases between them. There are 14 residues in the CDR3. Per germline, CDR1 MNHEY and CDR2 SVGAGI. Here the CDR3 reads CASSYGDSSYEQYF. CDR3 bases: TGTGCCAGCAGTTACGGAGACAGCTCCTACGAGCAGTACTTC.

This rearrangement joins TRBV6-5 to TRBJ2-7, with 8 bases matching TRBD2. V shed 5 bases and J 2 bases; nucleotides not matched to a gene: 2. CDR1 is MNHEY and CDR2 is SVGAGI in the germline V gene. This CDR3 has 13 amino acids. The CDR3 sequence: CASSREGPYEQYF. CDR3 in DNA: TGTGCCAGCAGTCGGGAGGGGCCCTACGAGCAGTACTTC.

This clone was seen a few times. V is TRBV14 and J is TRBJ2-1; 12 nucleotides match TRBD2. The CDR3 runs 14 residues. Germline loops: CDR1 SGHDN, CDR2 FVKESK. V dropped 5 bases and J dropped 6; count of bases not matched to a gene: 2. The CDR3 bases are TGTGCCAGCAGCAGGGGACTAGCGGGCAATGAGCAGTTCTTC. Translated: CASSRGLAGNEQFF.

The chain combines TRBV19 with TRBJ1-5; TRBD1 agrees at 7 bases. Germline CDR1 is LNHDA and CDR2 is SQIVND (reference sequence). The length of the CDR3 is 17 residues. V shed 5 bases and J 7 bases; nucleotides not matched to a gene: 17. The CDR3 sequence is CASSVHPREGARQPQHF. The CDR3 bases are TGTGCCAGTAGTGTCCACCCTCGGGAGGGGGCGAGGCAGCCCCAGCATTTT.

The chain joins TRBV11-2 to TRBJ2-1, with a tentative D call TRBD1 (6 bases). V was shortened by 2 bases and J by 9 bases, with 14 bases between the two germline ends. Germline V gene sequence: CDR1 SGHAT, CDR2 FQNNGV. The CDR3 covers 14 residues. The CDR3 DNA reads as TGTGCCAGCAGCTTATTATCAGGGGCTAGTGAGCAGTTCTTC. Its translation is CASSLLSGASEQFF.

This chain links TRBV6-5 with TRBJ2-1; perhaps TRBD2 as D (5 bases). V lost 0 bases and J 10 bases, leaving 13 bases between the germline ends. CDR3 size: 14 residues. Germline CDR1 reads MNHEY; CDR2 reads SVGAGI. The chain's CDR3 is CASSYSTGRGEQFF. The CDR3 nucleotides read TGTGCCAGCAGTTACTCGACTGGGCGAGGGGAGCAGTTCTTC.

This chain joins TRBV5-4 and TRBJ2-7; a weak D match, TRBD1 (6 bases). Per germline, CDR1 SGHNT and CDR2 YYREEE (reference sequence). The CDR3 has 16 amino acids. Trimming shortened V by 0 bases and J by 3 bases, and 16 bases separated the two germline ends. The CDR3 spells CASSLAPTGGFYEQYF. The CDR3 region has the DNA TGTGCCAGCAGCTTGGCCCCGACAGGTGGATTCTACGAGCAGTACTTC. The variable domain in full, with the rest retrieved from reference TRBV5-4 and TRBJ2-7, is ETGVTQSPTHLIKTRGQQVTLRCSSQSGHNTVSWYQQALGQGPQFIFQYYREEENGRGNFPPRFSGLQFPNYSSELNVNALELDDSALYLCASSLAPTGGFYEQYFGPGTRLTVT.

This sequence joins TRBV24-1 and TRBJ2-1; TRBD2 aligns across 8 bases. J was trimmed by 1 base and V by 4 bases; bases with no gene match: 2. The germline V gene has CDR1 KGHDR and CDR2 SFDVKD. CDR3 size: 15 residues. CDR3 sequence: CATSEAGVSYNEQFF. The CDR3 bases are TGTGCCACCAGTGAAGCGGGAGTGTCCTACAATGAGCAGTTCTTC.

CDR3 in amino acids: CASSYQGAGYEQYF. CDR3 in DNA: TGTGCCAGCAGCTACCAGGGGGCGGGCTACGAGCAGTACTTC. The chain joins TRBV13 to TRBJ2-7, with 8 positions matching TRBD1. V lost 4 bases and J lost 3; bases outside the gene matches: 5. Per germline, CDR1 PRHDT and CDR2 FYEKMQ (reference sequence). This CDR3 region has 14 residues.

The chain combines TRBV3-1 (or the pseudogene TRBV3-2) with TRBJ2-3, with 11 bases matching TRBD2. The V gene end was trimmed by 4 bases and the J gene end by 2 bases; junction bases not matched to a gene: 2. CDR3 length: 15 amino acids. CDR1 LGHDT and CDR2 YNNKEL come from the germline V gene (reference sequence). DNA of the CDR3: TGTGCCAGCAGCCTACTAGCGGGAGACACAGATACGCAGTATTTT. Protein sequence: CASSLLAGDTDTQYF.

The V and J genes are TRBV19 and TRBJ1-3, with D possibly TRBD1 on 6 matching bases. V dropped 7 bases and J dropped 0 bases, with 13 bases sitting between them. Germline V lookup: CDR1 LNHDA, CDR2 SQIVND (reference sequence). The CDR3 consists of 15 residues. The CDR3 bases are TGTGCCAGTAACTCGGACAGCTTCTCTGGAAACACCATATATTTT. It yields the protein CASNSDSFSGNTIYF.

The V call is TRBV6-4, the J call TRBJ1-5; the match to TRBD1 covers 7 bases. CDR1 is MRHNA, CDR2 SNTAGT, per germline. V lost 2 bases and J lost 8; bases outside the gene matches: 12. CDR3 size: 16 residues. The CDR3 protein is CASSDPFGGGREPQHF. DNA for the CDR3: TGTGCCAGCAGTGACCCGTTTGGAGGGGGCAGGGAGCCCCAGCATTTT.

The CDR3 reads CASGEQGVGGYTF. CDR3 nucleotides: TGTGCCAGCGGGGAACAGGGGGTGGGAGGCTACACCTTC. This sequence joins TRBV2 and TRBJ1-2; TRBD1 aligns across 8 bases. J was trimmed by 8 bases and V by 8 bases; bases with no gene match: 10. The CDR3 runs to 13 residues. Germline-derived CDR1 and CDR2 are SNHLY and FYNNEI.